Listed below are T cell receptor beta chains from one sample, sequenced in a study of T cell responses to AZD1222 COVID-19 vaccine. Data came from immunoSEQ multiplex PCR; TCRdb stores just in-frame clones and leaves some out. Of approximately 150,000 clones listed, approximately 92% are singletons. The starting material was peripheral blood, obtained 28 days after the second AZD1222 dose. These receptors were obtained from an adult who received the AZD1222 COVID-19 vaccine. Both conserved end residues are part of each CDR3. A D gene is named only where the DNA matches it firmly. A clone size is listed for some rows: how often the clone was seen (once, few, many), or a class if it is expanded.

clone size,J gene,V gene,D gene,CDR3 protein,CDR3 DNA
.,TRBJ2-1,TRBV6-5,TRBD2,CASSLAGGLREQFF,TGTGCCAGCAGCCTAGCGGGGGGGCTAAGGGAGCAGTTCTTC
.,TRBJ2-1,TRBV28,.,CASSFSDGVREQFF,TGTGCCAGCAGTTTCTCGGATGGAGTCAGGGAGCAGTTCTTC
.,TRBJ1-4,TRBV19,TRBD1,CASSVGQSTNEKLFF,TGTGCCAGTAGTGTGGGACAGTCGACTAATGAAAAACTGTTTTTT
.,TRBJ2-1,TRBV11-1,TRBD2,CASTDPSGGGNEQFF,TGTGCCAGCACCGACCCCAGCGGGGGAGGGAATGAGCAGTTCTTC
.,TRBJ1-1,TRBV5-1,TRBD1,CASSVGQGEAFF,TGCGCCAGCAGCGTGGGACAGGGTGAAGCTTTCTTT
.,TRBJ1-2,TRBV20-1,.,CSARGSYGYTF,TGCAGTGCTAGGGGCAGCTATGGCTACACCTTC
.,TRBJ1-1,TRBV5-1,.,CASSLVQGPTEAFF,TGCGCCAGCAGCTTGGTACAGGGACCCACTGAAGCTTTCTTT
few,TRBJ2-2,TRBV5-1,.,CASSLSGDLNTGELFF,TGCGCCAGCAGCTTGTCCGGGGACTTAAACACCGGGGAGCTGTTTTTT
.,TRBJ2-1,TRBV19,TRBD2,CASSTPRGAGGRNEQFF,TGTGCCAGTAGTACCCCACGGGGCGCGGGGGGAAGAAATGAGCAGTTCTTC
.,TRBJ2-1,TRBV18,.,CASSPSGIMRHNEQFF,TGTGCCAGCTCACCGTCCGGGATCATGCGTCACAATGAGCAGTTCTTC
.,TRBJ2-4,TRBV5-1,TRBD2,CASSQGTSGLRIQYF,TGCGCCAGCAGCCAGGGGACTAGCGGGCTCAGAATTCAGTACTTC
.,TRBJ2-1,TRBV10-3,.,CAISVRGETYNEQFF,TGTGCCATCAGTGTTAGGGGAGAAACCTACAATGAGCAGTTCTTC
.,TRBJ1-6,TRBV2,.,CASLPTGNSPLHF,TGTGCCAGCCTTCCAACGGGTAATTCACCCCTCCACTTT
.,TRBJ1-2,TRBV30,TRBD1,CAWSSTGGNYGYTF,TGTGCCTGGAGCTCCACAGGGGGTAACTATGGCTACACCTTC
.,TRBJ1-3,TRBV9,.,CASTPHTRSGNTIYF,TGTGCCAGCACCCCCCATACCCGCTCTGGAAACACCATATATTTT
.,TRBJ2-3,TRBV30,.,CAWSPRERGGDTQYF,TGTGCCTGGAGTCCCCGGGAAAGGGGGGGAGATACGCAGTATTTT
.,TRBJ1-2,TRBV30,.,CAWTPGGGYGYTF,TGTGCCTGGACGCCCGGGGGCGGCTATGGCTACACCTTC
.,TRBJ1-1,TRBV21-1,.,CASSKWGDIRNTEAFF,TGTGCCAGCAGCAAGTGGGGCGACATCAGGAACACTGAAGCTTTCTTT
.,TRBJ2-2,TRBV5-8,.,CASSFLNRARKELFF,TGTGCCAGCAGCTTCCTAAATAGGGCGAGAAAGGAGCTGTTTTTT
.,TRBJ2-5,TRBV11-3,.,CASSIGTHQETQYF,TGTGCCAGCAGCATCGGGACACACCAAGAGACCCAGTACTTC
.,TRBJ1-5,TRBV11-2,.,CASSLGRGKPQHF,TGTGCCAGCAGCTTAGGCCGAGGTAAGCCCCAGCATTTT
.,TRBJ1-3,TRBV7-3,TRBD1,CASSRTGEPGNTIYF,TGTGCCAGCAGCAGAACAGGGGAACCTGGAAACACCATATATTTT
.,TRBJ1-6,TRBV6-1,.,CASSERTVLLNSPLHF,TGTGCCAGCAGTGAAAGAACGGTTCTACTTAATTCACCCCTCCACTTT
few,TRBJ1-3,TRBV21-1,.,CASSEQGQSSIYF,TGTGCCAGCAGCGAACAGGGTCAGTCTTCCATATATTTT
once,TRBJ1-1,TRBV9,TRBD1,CASSGAGGNTEAFF,TGTGCCAGCAGCGGGGCAGGGGGGAACACTGAAGCTTTCTTT
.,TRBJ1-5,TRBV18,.,CASSPASNQPQHF,TGTGCCAGCTCACCAGCTAGCAATCAGCCCCAGCATTTT
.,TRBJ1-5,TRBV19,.,CASSYHRVSQPQHF,TGTGCCAGTAGTTACCACAGGGTGAGTCAGCCCCAGCATTTT
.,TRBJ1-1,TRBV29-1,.,CSALGWISDTEAFF,TGCAGCGCCTTAGGGTGGATCTCGGACACTGAAGCTTTCTTT
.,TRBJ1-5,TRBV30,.,CALAAWGGNQPQHF,TGTGCTTTGGCAGCGTGGGGGGGCAATCAGCCCCAGCATTTT
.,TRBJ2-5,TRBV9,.,CASSVDTQTGAQYF,TGTGCCAGCAGCGTAGATACACAGACCGGCGCCCAGTACTTC
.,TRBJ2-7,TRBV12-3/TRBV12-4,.,CASSLGGIEQYF,TGTGCCAGCAGTTTAGGAGGGATCGAGCAGTACTTC
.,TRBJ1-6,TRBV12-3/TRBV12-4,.,CASRRVGSPLHF,TGTGCCAGCAGGAGAGTTGGTTCACCCCTCCACTTT
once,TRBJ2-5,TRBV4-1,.,CASSQVLSAKETQYF,TGCGCCAGCAGCCAGGTCTTGTCGGCGAAGGAGACCCAGTACTTC
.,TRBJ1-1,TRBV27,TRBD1,CASSPAGQVNTEAFF,TGTGCCAGCAGTCCCGCGGGACAGGTGAACACTGAAGCTTTCTTT
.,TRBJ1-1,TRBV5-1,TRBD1,CASSRGQGVGSLNTEAFF,TGCGCCAGCAGCAGGGGACAGGGGGTGGGATCCTTGAACACTGAAGCTTTCTTT
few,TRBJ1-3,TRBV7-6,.,CASSPWDSILSGNTIYF,TGTGCCAGCAGCCCGTGGGACTCTATTCTCTCTGGAAACACCATATATTTT
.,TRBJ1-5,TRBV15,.,CATSRDVDQPQHF,TGTGCCACCAGCAGAGATGTTGATCAGCCCCAGCATTTT
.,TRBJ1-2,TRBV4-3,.,CASSQDQTGYGYTF,TGCGCCAGCAGCCAAGATCAAACAGGGTATGGCTACACCTTC
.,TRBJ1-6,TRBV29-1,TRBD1,CSVGTDNSPLHF,TGCAGCGTCGGGACAGATAATTCACCCCTCCACTTT
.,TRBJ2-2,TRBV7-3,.,CASSLDGGELFF,TGTGCCAGCAGCCTGGACGGCGGGGAGCTGTTTTTT
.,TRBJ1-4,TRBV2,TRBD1,CASTKDRVGEKLFF,TGTGCCAGCACCAAGGACAGGGTTGGGGAAAAACTGTTTTTT
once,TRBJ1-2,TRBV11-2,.,CASSLGSTGSYGYTF,TGTGCCAGCAGCTTAGGGTCGACAGGCTCCTATGGCTACACCTTC
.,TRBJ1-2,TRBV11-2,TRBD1,CASSFDRGANYGYTF,TGTGCCAGCAGCTTCGACAGGGGAGCTAACTATGGCTACACCTTC
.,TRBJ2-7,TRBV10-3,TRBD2,CAISDTSGDSYEQYF,TGTGCCATCAGTGATACTAGCGGGGACTCCTACGAGCAGTACTTC
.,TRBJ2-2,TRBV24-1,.,CATSGLGGAGELFF,TGTGCCACCAGTGGCCTGGGGGGCGCCGGGGAGCTGTTTTTT
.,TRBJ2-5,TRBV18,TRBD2,CASSPGGSTETQYF,TGTGCCAGCTCACCAGGCGGGAGTACAGAGACCCAGTACTTC
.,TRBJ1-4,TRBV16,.,CASSQSSGVAGEKLFF,TGTGCCAGCAGCCAATCTAGCGGTGTGGCAGGGGAAAAACTGTTTTTT
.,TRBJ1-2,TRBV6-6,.,CASVDANYGYTF,TGTGCCAGCGTAGACGCTAACTATGGCTACACCTTC
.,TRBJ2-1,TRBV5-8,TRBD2,CASSLPTSRTFF,TGTGCCAGCAGCTTACCGACTAGCAGGACGTTCTTC
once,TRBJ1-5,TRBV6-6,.,CASSYRGINQPQHF,TGTGCCAGCAGTTACAGGGGAATTAATCAGCCCCAGCATTTT
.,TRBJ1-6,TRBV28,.,CASGAWNSPLHF,TGTGCCAGCGGTGCGTGGAATTCACCCCTCCACTTT
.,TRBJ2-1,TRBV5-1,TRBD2,CASSMGTSDNEQFF,TGCGCCAGCAGCATGGGGACTAGCGACAATGAGCAGTTCTTC
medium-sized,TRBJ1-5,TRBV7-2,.,CASSLAGAGNQPQHF,TGTGCCAGCAGCTTAGCGGGGGCGGGCAATCAGCCCCAGCATTTT
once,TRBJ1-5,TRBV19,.,CASSIYADSNQPQHF,TGTGCCAGTAGTATTTACGCCGATAGCAATCAGCCCCAGCATTTT
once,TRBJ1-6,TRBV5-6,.,CASSLPGYGSPLHF,TGTGCCAGCAGCTTACCAGGGTATGGTTCACCCCTCCACTTT
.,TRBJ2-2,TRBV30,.,CAWSRGRAGTGELFF,TGTGCCTGGAGTAGGGGCAGGGCGGGGACCGGGGAGCTGTTTTTT
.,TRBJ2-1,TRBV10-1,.,CASSMAGTYNEQFF,TGCGCCAGCAGCATGGCGGGGACTTACAATGAGCAGTTCTTC